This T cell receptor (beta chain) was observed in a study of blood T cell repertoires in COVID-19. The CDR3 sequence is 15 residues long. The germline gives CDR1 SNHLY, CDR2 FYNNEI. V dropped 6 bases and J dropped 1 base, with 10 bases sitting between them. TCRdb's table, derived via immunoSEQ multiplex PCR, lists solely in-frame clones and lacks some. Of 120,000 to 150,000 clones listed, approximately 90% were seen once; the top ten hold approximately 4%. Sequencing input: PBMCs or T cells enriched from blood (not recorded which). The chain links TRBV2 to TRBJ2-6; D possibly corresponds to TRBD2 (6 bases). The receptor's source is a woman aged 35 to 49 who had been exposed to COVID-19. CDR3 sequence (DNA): TGTGCCAGCAGATCGGGAGTTTCTGGGGCCAACGTCCTGACTTTC. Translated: CASRSGVSGANVLTF.